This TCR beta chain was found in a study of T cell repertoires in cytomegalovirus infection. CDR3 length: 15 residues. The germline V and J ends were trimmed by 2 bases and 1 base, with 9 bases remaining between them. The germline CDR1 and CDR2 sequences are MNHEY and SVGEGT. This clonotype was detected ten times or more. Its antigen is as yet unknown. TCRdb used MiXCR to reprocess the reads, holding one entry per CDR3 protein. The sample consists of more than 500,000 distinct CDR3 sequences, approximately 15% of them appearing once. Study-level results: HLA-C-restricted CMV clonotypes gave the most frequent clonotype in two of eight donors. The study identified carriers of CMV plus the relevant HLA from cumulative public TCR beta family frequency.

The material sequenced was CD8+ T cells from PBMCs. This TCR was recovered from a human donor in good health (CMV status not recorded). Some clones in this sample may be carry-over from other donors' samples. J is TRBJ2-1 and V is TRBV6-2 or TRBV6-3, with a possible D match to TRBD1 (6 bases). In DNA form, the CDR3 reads TGTGCCAGCAGTTACGCCAGGGGATCCTACAATGAGCAGTTCTTC. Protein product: CASSYARGSYNEQFF.